Presented here are 3 T cell receptor beta chains from one specimen sequenced in a study of spatial heterogeneity in lung cancer. Study outcomes and limitations: Tumoral mutation counts were tracked by counts of expanded intratumoral alpha and beta TCRs.

Time point in this sample: sample taken at primary tumor resection. For these receptors, no antigen is known. MiXCR, applied by TCRdb to the 5' RACE reads, yields one record per CDR3 protein. The sample comprises 8,000 to 9,500 distinct CDR3 sequences, 4.5% of which are singletons, and roughly 11% rests with the top ten. This specimen consisted of lung tumor tissue, obtained at surgery. These receptors were obtained from a female donor with early-stage non-small cell lung cancer.

This rearrangement joins TRBV7-2 to TRBJ1-2, with a possible D match to TRBD1 (5 bases). This CDR3 is 13 amino acids long. Germline V gives CDR1 SGHTA, CDR2 FQGNSA. Deletions cut 6 bases from V and 8 bases from J, with 16 bases between. The CDR3 region is CASRRQGVEGYTF. In DNA form, the CDR3 reads TGTGCCAGCAGACGTCAGGGAGTAGAAGGCTACACCTTC.

This clonotype was counted many times. The chain links TRBV29-1 to TRBJ2-5, with 11 nucleotides matching TRBD2. Trimming took 7 bases from V and 3 from J; bases not matched to a gene: 4. Germline V gene lookup returns CDR1 SQVTM and CDR2 ANQGSEA. CDR3 length: 13 residues. CDR3 bases: TGCAGCGCAGTAGCGGGAGGGAAAGAGACCCAGTACTTC. It is translated as CSAVAGGKETQYF. The whole variable domain, filled in from reference TRBV29-1 and TRBJ2-5, reads SAVISQKPSRDICQRGTSLTIQCQVDSQVTMMFWYRQQPGQSLTLIATANQGSEATYESGFVIDKFPISRPNLTFSTLTVSNMSPEDSSIYLCSAVAGGKETQYFGPGTRLLVL.

The rearrangement uses TRBV6-1 and TRBJ1-1; tentatively, D is TRBD1 (6 bases). This CDR3 has 13 amino acids. CDR1 is MNHNS, CDR2 SASEGT, per germline. CDR3 DNA: TGTGAAAGAAGTTCCCAGGGGAAAAATGAAGCTTTCTTT. Its translation is CERSSQGKNEAFF.